The clone carrying this TCR beta chain showed up many times. Regions amplified from RNA transcripts were the TCR beta CDR3 regions. First-round RT-PCR of the TCR CDR3 relied on the HTBI primer set. TCRdb itself ran the multiplex PCR reads through MiXCR, one entry per CDR3 protein. The sample yields approximately 300,000 distinct CDR3 sequences, roughly a fifth seen once. The cohort's ophthalmopathy patients, a group with duration under 3 months, had a Clinical Activity Score of at least 3 and a NOSPECS grade of at least 4. A roughly 9.3 ml volume of fresh peripheral blood provided the PBMCs. Trimming removed 3 bases from V and 4 bases from J; junction bases left unmatched: 9. Per the germline V gene, CDR1 is DFQATT and CDR2 is SNEGSKA (reference sequence). CDR3 length: 15 residues. This specimen comes from a study of T cells in Graves' hyperthyroidism and ophthalmopathy.

What was sequenced was blood. This sequence joins TRBV20-1 and TRBJ2-7; 10 bases are a match to TRBD1. This TCR was recovered from a man aged 45-65 years with Graves' ophthalmopathy. CDR3 in DNA: TGCAGTGCTAGTGGGTTTGGACAGGGGGGGTACGAGCAGTACTTC. It specifies CSASGFGQGGYEQYF.